This record looks at one T cell receptor beta chain sequence and its context. The antigen is not known. V dropped 3 bases and J dropped 8; count of bases not matched to a gene: 16. Germline values: CDR1 SGHRS, CDR2 YFSETQ. This CDR3 has 17 residues. This sample is drawn from a study of T cell responses to AZD1222 COVID-19 vaccine. Repertoires were generated with immunoSEQ multiplex PCR, while TCRdb's copy carries only in-frame clones and drops some. The sample contains around 120,000 clones, just under 90% of which appear only once. Findings and caveats of the study: The CD4 TCRs associated with vaccination extended across spike and predominated at 160-218 and 743-854.

The receptor comes from an adult in good health. Material: peripheral blood, obtained on day 0 of AZD1222 vaccination. The chain joins TRBV5-1 to TRBJ2-1, with TRBD2 identical over 8 bases. The DNA of the CDR3 is TGCGCCAGCAGCTCAATGGCCGCTAGCGGGCGGGGGGATGAGCAGTTCTTC. Protein product: CASSSMAASGRGDEQFF. Full variable domain (rest looked up from reference TRBV5-1 and TRBJ2-1): KAGVTQTPRYLIKTRGQQVTLSCSPISGHRSVSWYQQTPGQGLQFLFEYFSETQRNKGNFPGRFSGRQFSNSRSEMNVSTLELGDSALYLCASSSMAASGRGDEQFFGPGTRLTVL.